This T cell receptor (beta chain) originates from a study of blood T cells in healthy people across ages (dated by TCRdb to between 2015 and 2016). Regarding the research as a whole: In model experiments, template switching captured about one uniquely barcoded TCR beta cDNA molecule for every two T cells. Two additional independent replicas of 1 million unique cDNA reads from the same blood draw were analyzed for two donors (one aged 18 to 30 and one aged 80 or older). Age-related changes in TCR beta repertoire diversity were measured in the study by deep sequencing normalized with unique cDNA molecular identifiers. To avoid experimental bias, donors of different ages were distributed randomly across sequencing lanes. Donors were grouped into four age groups: young (average roughly 17 years), middle-aged (about 38), aged (around 60) and long-lived (just over 80).

Concerning this clonotype itself: It has no known antigen specificity. No base-level quality is on record; no much larger clone is a single base apart.

Preparation of the library involved 5' RACE. Sequencing used an Illumina HiSeq 2500. A second PCR of roughly 7 to 12 cycles was run with a J-beta primer mix and a sample-barcoded 5' primer. Each TCR beta cDNA molecule received a unique molecular identifier from a template-switch 5' adaptor carrying 12 random nucleotides. Each sample yielded at least 2.5 million CDR3-containing paired-end reads. First-strand cDNA synthesis was performed from all RNA using the Mint cDNA synthesis kit, with priming by a TRBC-specific oligonucleotide. After uracil-DNA glycosylase treatment, a first 18-cycle PCR used universal primers M1SS and BC2_uni_R on all cDNA. In the authors' own workflow: For normalization, 1 million high-quality reads were randomly selected from each sample, with every read carrying a distinct molecular identifier. Instead of being binned into consensus sequences, reads that shared molecular identifiers were thrown out. CDR3 identification, clonotype clustering and error correction used MiTCR with a Q25 quality threshold and the strictest error-elimination algorithm. A nonparametric unseen species model with Euler transformation was used to estimate lower-bound total TCR beta diversity. TCRdb's own reprocessing of the public reads used fastp at Q25 and MiXCR and kept productive beta chains. Rows are unified per CDR3 protein, each entry keeping the most common DNA and genes. The V and J calls were not made by the authors but by TCRdb's processing. This sample is represented by 1.5 million or so distinct CDR3 sequences; less than 45% of them were singletons. The top ten clones comprise approximately 4.1% of the sample.

Donors were about 36 systemically healthy Caucasian individuals from Russia aged roughly 6 to 100 years. About 10 milliliters of peripheral blood were drawn from each donor into EDTA-treated Vacutainer tubes. Ficoll-Paque density-gradient centrifugation was used to isolate PBMCs, with at least 6 million per sample. Trizol reagent was used to extract total RNA from the PBMCs, yielding at least 5 micrograms per sample. For every donor, flow cytometry on a PBMC aliquot measured the percentage of naive CD45RAhigh/CD27high T cells. Findings and caveats that apply to the study as a whole: Total diversity estimates from one million sequenced T cells were considered lower bounds and underestimates. Conclusive comparison of naive and antigen-experienced compartments was prevented by the profiling of bulk unsorted PBMCs. The percentage of naive T cells measured by flow cytometry correlated strongly with observed TCR beta diversity. Observed TCR beta diversity per million T cells fell roughly linearly with age, and a significant reduction was already apparent by age about 43. Compared with the aged group, more naive CD4+ T cells, fewer expanded clones and increased TCR diversity were shown by the long-lived group, suggesting age selection. Because the CMV infection status of the donors was unknown, age-related changes in expanded clonotypes may potentially have been confounded.

The germline V gene (reference sequence) provides CDR1 SEHNR and CDR2 FQNEAQ. Unmatched junction bases come to 14, with V trimmed by 2 bases and J by 11 bases. The CDR3, from cysteine to phenylalanine, totals 15 residues. Only the CDR3 DNA stays, 45 bases, in frame from base 1. The TCR comes from a woman aged 18-35 years in good health. The sample was blood. The chain couples TRBV7-9 to TRBJ2-5, and 7 bases in between align with TRBD2. The sequence in DNA is TGTGCCAGCAGCTTATTGGCGGGAGTATACAATGAGCAGTACTTC. The encoded protein is CASSLLAGVYNEQYF.